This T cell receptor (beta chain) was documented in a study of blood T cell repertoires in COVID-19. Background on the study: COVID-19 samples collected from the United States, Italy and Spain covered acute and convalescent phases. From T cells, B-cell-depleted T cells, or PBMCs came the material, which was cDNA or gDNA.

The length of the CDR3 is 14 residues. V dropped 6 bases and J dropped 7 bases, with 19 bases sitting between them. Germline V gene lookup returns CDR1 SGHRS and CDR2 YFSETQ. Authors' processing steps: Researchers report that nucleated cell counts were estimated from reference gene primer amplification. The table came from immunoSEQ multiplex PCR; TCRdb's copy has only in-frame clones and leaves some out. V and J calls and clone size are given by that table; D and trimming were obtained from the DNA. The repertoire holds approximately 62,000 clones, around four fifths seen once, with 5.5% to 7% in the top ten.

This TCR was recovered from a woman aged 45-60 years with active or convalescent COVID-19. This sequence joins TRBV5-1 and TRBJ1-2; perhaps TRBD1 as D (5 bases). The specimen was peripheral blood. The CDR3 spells CASTLPGGTAGYTF. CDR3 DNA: TGCGCCAGCACTCTCCCGGGGGGGACGGCTGGCTACACCTTC.